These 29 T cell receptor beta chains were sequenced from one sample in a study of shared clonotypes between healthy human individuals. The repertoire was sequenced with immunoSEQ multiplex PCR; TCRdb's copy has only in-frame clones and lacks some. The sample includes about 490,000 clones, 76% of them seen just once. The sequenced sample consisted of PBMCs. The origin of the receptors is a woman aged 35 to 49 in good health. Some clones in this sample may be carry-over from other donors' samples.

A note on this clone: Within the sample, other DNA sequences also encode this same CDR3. CDR3 loop: CSASGYNEQFF. The CDR3 bases are TGCAGTGCTAGCGGCTACAATGAGCAGTTCTTC. The chain couples TRBV20-1 to TRBJ2-1, with D unresolved. The V end lost 3 bases, the J end lost 3 bases, and 3 bases lay between the germline ends. CDR3 length: 11 residues. Germline V gene sequence: CDR1 DFQATT, CDR2 SNEGSKA (reference sequence).

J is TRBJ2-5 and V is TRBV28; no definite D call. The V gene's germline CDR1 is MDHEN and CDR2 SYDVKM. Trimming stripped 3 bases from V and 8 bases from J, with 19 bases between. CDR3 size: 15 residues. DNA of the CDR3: TGTGCCAGCAGTTTTAATGGGATCGCTTTGGCAACCCAGTACTTC. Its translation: CASSFNGIALATQYF.

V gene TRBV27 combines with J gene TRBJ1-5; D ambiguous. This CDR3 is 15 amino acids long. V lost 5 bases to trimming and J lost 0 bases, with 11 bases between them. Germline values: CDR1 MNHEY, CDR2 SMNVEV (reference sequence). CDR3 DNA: TGTGCCAGCAGTAGACAACCGGATAGCAATCAGCCCCAGCATTTT. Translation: CASSRQPDSNQPQHF.

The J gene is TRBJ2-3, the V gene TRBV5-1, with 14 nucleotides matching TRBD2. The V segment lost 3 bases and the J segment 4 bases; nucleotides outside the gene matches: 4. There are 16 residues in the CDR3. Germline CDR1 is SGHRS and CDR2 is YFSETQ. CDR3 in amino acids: CASSSRLAGGPDTQYF. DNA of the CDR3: TGCGCCAGCAGCTCCCGACTAGCGGGAGGGCCAGATACGCAGTATTTT.

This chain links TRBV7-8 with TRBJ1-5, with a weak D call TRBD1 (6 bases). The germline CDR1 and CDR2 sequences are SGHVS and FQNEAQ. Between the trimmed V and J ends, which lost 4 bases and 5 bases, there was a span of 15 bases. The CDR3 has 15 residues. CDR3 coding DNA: TGTGCCAGCAGCTCGGCCCAGGGGCCGTATCAGCCCCAGCATTTT. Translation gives CASSSAQGPYQPQHF.

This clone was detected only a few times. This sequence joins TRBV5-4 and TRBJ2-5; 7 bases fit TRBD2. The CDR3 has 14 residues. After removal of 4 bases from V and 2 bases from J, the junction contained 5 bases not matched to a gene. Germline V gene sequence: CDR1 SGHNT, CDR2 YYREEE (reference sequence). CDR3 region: CASSPSSGQETQYF. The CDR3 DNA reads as TGTGCCAGCAGCCCGTCTAGCGGACAAGAGACCCAGTACTTC.

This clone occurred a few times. The CDR3, as DNA: TGTGCCAGCTCCGACAGGGGGCTCTTTCCTGGCTACACCTTC. This sequence encodes CASSDRGLFPGYTF. The J gene is TRBJ1-2, the V gene TRBV18, with 10 positions matching TRBD1. The germline CDR1 and CDR2 sequences are KGHSH and LQKENI. This CDR3 is 14 amino acids long. V gave up 6 bases and J gave up 7 bases; unmatched junction bases: 8.

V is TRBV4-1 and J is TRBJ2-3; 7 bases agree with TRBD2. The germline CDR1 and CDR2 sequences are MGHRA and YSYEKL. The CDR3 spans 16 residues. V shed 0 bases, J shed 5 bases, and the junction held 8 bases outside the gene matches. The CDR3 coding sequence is TGCGCCAGCAGCCAAGAGCTAGCGGTGAGGGGAGATACGCAGTATTTT. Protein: CASSQELAVRGDTQYF.

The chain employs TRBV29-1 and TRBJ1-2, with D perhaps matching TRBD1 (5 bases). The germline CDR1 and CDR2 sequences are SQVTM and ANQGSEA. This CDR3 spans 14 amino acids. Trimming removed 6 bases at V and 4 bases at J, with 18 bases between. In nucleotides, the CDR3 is TGCAGCGTCTTCGCGCTTGACAGCCGCTATGGCTACACCTTC. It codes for CSVFALDSRYGYTF.

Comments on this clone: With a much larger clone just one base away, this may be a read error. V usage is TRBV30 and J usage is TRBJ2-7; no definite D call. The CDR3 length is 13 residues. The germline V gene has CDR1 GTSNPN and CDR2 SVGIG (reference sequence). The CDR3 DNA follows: TGTGCCTGGAGTGGAAAAGTTACCTACGGGCAGTACTTC. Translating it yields CAWSGKVTYGQYF.

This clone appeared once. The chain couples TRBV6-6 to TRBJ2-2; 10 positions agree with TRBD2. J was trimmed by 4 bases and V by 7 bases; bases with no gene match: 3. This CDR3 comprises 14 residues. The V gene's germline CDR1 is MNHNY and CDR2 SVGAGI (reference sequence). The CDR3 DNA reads TGTGCCAGCACGCCTAGCGGGAGCACCGGGGAGCTGTTTTTT. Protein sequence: CASTPSGSTGELFF.

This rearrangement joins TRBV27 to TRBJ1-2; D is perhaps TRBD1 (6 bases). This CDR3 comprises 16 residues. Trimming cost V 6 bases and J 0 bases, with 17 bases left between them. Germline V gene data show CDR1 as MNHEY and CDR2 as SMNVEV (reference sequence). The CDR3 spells CASSPKSQGTNYGYTF. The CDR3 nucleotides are TGTGCCAGCAGCCCGAAGTCTCAGGGGACTAACTATGGCTACACCTTC.

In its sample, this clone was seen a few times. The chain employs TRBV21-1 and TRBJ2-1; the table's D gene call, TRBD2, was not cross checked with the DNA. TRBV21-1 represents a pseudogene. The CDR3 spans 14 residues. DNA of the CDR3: TGTGCCAGCAGCAAAGGACAAAAGCGGGATGAGCAGTTCTTC. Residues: CASSKGQKRDEQFF.

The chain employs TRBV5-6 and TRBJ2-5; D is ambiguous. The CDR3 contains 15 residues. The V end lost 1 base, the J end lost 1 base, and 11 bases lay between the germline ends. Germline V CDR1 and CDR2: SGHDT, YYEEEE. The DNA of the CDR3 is TGTGCCAGCAGCTTGATAAGGGCAGCCCAAGAGACCCAGTACTTC. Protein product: CASSLIRAAQETQYF.

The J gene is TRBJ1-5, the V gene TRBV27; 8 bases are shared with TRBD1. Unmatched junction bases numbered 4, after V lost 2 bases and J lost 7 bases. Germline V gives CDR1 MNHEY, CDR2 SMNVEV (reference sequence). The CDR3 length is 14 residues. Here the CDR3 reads CASSLRTGMQPQHF. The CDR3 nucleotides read TGTGCCAGCAGTTTAAGGACAGGGATGCAGCCCCAGCATTTT.

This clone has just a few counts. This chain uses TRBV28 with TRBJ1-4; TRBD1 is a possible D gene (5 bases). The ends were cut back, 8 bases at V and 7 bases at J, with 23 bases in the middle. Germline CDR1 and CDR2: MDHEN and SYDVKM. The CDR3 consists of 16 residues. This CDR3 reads CASLRAPGPWGEKLFF. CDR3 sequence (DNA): TGTGCCAGCCTACGGGCCCCGGGACCCTGGGGTGAAAAACTGTTTTTT.

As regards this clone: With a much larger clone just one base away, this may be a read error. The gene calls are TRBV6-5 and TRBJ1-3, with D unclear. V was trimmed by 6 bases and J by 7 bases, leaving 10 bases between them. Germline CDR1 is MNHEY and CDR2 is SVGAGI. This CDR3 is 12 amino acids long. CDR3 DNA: TGTGCCAGCAGCCCCGAGATGAACACCATATATTTT. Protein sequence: CASSPEMNTIYF.

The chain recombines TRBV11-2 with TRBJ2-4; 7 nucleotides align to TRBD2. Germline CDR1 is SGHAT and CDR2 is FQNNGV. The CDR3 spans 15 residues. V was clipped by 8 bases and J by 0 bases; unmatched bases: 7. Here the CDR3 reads CASGGDHLAKNIQYF. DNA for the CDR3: TGTGCCAGCGGGGGGGATCATCTAGCCAAAAACATTCAGTACTTC.

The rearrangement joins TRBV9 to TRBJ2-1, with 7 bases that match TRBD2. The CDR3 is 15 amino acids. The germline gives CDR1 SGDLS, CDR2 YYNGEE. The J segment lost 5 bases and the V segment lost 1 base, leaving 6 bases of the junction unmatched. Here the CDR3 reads CASSVTGLSHNEQFF. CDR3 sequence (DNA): TGTGCCAGCAGCGTAACGGGACTATCCCACAATGAGCAGTTCTTC. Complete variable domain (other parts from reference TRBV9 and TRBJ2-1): DSGVTQTPKHLITATGQRVTLRCSPRSGDLSVYWYQQSLDQGLQFLIQYYNGEERAKGNILERFSAQQFPDLHSELNLSSLELGDSALYFCASSVTGLSHNEQFFGPGTRLTVL.

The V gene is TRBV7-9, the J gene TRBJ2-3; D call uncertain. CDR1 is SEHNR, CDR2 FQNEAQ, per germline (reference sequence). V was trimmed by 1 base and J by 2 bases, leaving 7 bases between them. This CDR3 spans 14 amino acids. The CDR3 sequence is CASSLVDPTDTQYF. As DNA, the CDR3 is TGTGCCAGCAGCTTAGTGGACCCCACAGATACGCAGTATTTT.

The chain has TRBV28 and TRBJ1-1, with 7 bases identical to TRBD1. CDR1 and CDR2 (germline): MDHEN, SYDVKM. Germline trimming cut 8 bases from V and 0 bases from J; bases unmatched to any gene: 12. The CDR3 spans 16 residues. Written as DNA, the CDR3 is TGTGCCAGCGAGGGACAGATGGGCATTATGAACACTGAAGCTTTCTTT. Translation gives CASEGQMGIMNTEAFF. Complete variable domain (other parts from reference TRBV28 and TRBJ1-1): DVKVTQSSRYLVKRTGEKVFLECVQDMDHENMFWYRQDPGLGLRLIYFSYDVKMKEKGDIPEGYSVSREKKERFSLILESASTNQTSMYLCASEGQMGIMNTEAFFGQGTRLTVV.

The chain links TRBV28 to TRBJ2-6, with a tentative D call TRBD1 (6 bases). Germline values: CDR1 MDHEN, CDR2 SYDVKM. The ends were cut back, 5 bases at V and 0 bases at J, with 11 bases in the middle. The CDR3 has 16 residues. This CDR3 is CASSNRVYSGANVLTF. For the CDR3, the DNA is TGTGCCAGCAGTAACAGGGTTTACTCTGGGGCCAACGTCCTGACTTTC.

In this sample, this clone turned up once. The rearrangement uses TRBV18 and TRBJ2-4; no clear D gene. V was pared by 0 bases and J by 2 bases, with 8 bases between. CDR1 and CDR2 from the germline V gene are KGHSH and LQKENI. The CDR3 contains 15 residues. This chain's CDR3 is CASSPPVDSKNIQYF. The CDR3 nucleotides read TGTGCCAGCTCACCACCTGTAGACTCCAAAAACATTCAGTACTTC. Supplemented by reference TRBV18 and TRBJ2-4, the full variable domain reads NAGVMQNPRHLVRRRGQEARLRCSPMKGHSHVYWYRQLPEEGLKFMVYLQKENIIDESGMPKERFSAEFPKEGPSILRIQQVVRGDSAAYFCASSPPVDSKNIQYFGAGTRLSVL.

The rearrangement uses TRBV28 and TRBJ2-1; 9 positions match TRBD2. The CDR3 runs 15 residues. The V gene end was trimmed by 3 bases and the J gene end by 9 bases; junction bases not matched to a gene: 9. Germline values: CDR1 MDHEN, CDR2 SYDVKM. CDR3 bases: TGTGCCAGCAGTTTGAAGGCGGGAGGGGTTGTTGAGCAGTTCTTC. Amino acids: CASSLKAGGVVEQFF. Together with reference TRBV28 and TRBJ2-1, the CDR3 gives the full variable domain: DVKVTQSSRYLVKRTGEKVFLECVQDMDHENMFWYRQDPGLGLRLIYFSYDVKMKEKGDIPEGYSVSREKKERFSLILESASTNQTSMYLCASSLKAGGVVEQFFGPGTRLTVL.

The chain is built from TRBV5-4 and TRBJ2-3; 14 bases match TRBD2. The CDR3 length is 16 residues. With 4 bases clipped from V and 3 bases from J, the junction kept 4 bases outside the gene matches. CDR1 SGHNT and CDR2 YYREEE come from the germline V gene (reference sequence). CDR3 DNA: TGTGCCAGCAGCCCCGGGACTAGCGGGAGAACAGATACGCAGTATTTT. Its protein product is CASSPGTSGRTDTQYF. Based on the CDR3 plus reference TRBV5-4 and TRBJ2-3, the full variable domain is ETGVTQSPTHLIKTRGQQVTLRCSSQSGHNTVSWYQQALGQGPQFIFQYYREEENGRGNFPPRFSGLQFPNYSSELNVNALELDDSALYLCASSPGTSGRTDTQYFGPGTRLTVL.

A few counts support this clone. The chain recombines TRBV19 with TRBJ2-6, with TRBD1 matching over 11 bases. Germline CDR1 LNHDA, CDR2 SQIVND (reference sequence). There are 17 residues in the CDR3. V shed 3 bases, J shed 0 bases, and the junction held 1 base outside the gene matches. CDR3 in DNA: TGTGCCAGTAGTATCGGGACAGGGGGCTCTGGGGCCAACGTCCTGACTTTC. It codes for CASSIGTGGSGANVLTF.

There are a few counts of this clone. The CDR3: CASSLDRGLFF. The CDR3 DNA sequence: TGTGCCAGCAGCCTGGACAGGGGGCTGTTTTTT. The genes are TRBV28 and TRBJ2-2; TRBD1 matches 9 bases. V dropped 6 bases and J dropped 13; count of bases not matched to a gene: 3. The CDR3 extends over 11 amino acids. Germline V gene lookup returns CDR1 MDHEN and CDR2 SYDVKM. Looking up the rest from reference TRBV28 and TRBJ2-2 gives the full variable domain: DVKVTQSSRYLVKRTGEKVFLECVQDMDHENMFWYRQDPGLGLRLIYFSYDVKMKEKGDIPEGYSVSREKKERFSLILESASTNQTSMYLCASSLDRGLFFGEGSRLTVL.

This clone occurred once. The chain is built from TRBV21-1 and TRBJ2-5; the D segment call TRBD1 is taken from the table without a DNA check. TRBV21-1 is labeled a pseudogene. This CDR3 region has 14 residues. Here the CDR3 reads CASSMRTGQETQYF. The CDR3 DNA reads TGTGCCAGCAGCATGCGGACAGGGCAAGAGACCCAGTACTTC.

This CDR3 is CASTLGTGSTSGELFF. The CDR3 nucleotides are TGTGCCAGCACCCTTGGGACAGGGTCCACAAGTGGGGAGCTGTTTTTT. This sequence joins TRBV9 and TRBJ2-2; the match to TRBD1 covers 9 bases. Germline V gene data show CDR1 as SGDLS and CDR2 as YYNGEE. The CDR3 has 16 residues. V trimming: 6 bases; J trimming: 8 bases; junction bases outside the gene matches: 14.